This T cell receptor (beta chain) is from a study of blood T cell repertoires in COVID-19. The wider study: Acute and convalescent COVID-19 specimens originated in the United States, Italy and Spain. T cells, B-cell-depleted T cells, or PBMCs provided the cDNA or gDNA that served as material.

This CDR3 contains 14 residues. From germline, CDR1 is SGHTS and CDR2 YDEGEE. The J segment lost 7 bases and the V segment lost 0 bases, leaving 3 bases of the junction unmatched. Original handling: It was from reference gene primer amplification that nucleated cell counts were estimated. Sequenced by immunoSEQ multiplex PCR; TCRdb stores in-frame clones only, minus some. V and J calls and clone size are given by that table; D and trimming were obtained from the DNA. The data hold about 250,000 clones, with approximately 90% observed a single time. Seattle patient enrollment occurred during active infection, with longitudinal follow-up thereafter.

Sequences were obtained from peripheral blood. V gene TRBV5-8 combines with J gene TRBJ1-5, with TRBD1 matching over 8 bases. This TCR derives from a woman aged 30 to 39 with COVID-19, enrolled during active disease. The CDR3 loop reads CASSLEGQVQPQHF. The DNA of the CDR3 is TGTGCCAGCAGCTTGGAGGGACAGGTACAGCCCCAGCATTTT.